The rows below give T cell receptor beta chains drawn from one sample of a study of blood T cell repertoires in COVID-19. The assay was immunoSEQ multiplex PCR, and TCRdb's table has in-frame clones only and misses some. The sample includes just over 150,000 clones, about 79% of them seen just once. Sequencing was carried out using peripheral blood. These receptors originate from a woman between 50 and 59 years old with acute or convalescent COVID-19. Both conserved end residues are part of each CDR3. Each record gives: J gene, D gene, V gene, clone size, CDR3 length, CDR3 DNA, CDR3 protein. The D gene is left open where the match is weak. Expanded clones get a size class; other rows say once, few or many, or leave the size out.

TRBJ2-1	-	TRBV15	once	14	TGTGCCACCAGCAGATGGCCCCAGGGCCGCGAGCAGTTCTTC	CATSRWPQGREQFF
TRBJ1-6	-	TRBV5-6	few	14	TGTGCCAGCAGCTTAATTGAGGGTAATTCACCCCTCCACTTT	CASSLIEGNSPLHF
TRBJ2-2	TRBD2	TRBV11-1	few	16	TGTGCCAGCAGTTTTCCCCAGAGACTAGCGGGGGAAGAGCTGTTTTTT	CASSFPQRLAGEELFF
TRBJ1-2	TRBD1	TRBV19	-	13	TGTGCCAGTACCCTGGACAGGATTCAGGGCTACACCTTC	CASTLDRIQGYTF
TRBJ2-7	TRBD2	TRBV5-5	-	15	TGTGCCAGCAGCTTGGTCCTAGCGGGGGGCTACGAGCAGTACTTC	CASSLVLAGGYEQYF
TRBJ2-7	-	TRBV18	-	14	TGTGCCAGCTCATGGGCAGACCGAGCCTACGAGCAGTACTTC	CASSWADRAYEQYF
TRBJ2-2	-	TRBV9	-	12	TGTGCCAGCACCACTAGTACCGGGGAGCTGTTTTTT	CASTTSTGELFF
TRBJ1-2	TRBD1	TRBV6-6	once	13	TGTGCCAGCAGTGACAGGGTGATGTATGGCTACACCTTC	CASSDRVMYGYTF
TRBJ1-2	-	TRBV4-3	-	17	TGCGCCAGCAGCCAAGTGACGGGTACAGGTGCTAACTATGGCTACACCTTC	CASSQVTGTGANYGYTF
TRBJ2-3	TRBD1	TRBV7-9	-	13	TGTGCCAGCAGCTTTGGGACAGGAGATACGCAGTATTTT	CASSFGTGDTQYF
TRBJ2-4	TRBD2	TRBV5-1	-	16	TGCGCCAGCAGCAAACTAGCGGGGATAACCAAAAACATTCAGTACTTC	CASSKLAGITKNIQYF